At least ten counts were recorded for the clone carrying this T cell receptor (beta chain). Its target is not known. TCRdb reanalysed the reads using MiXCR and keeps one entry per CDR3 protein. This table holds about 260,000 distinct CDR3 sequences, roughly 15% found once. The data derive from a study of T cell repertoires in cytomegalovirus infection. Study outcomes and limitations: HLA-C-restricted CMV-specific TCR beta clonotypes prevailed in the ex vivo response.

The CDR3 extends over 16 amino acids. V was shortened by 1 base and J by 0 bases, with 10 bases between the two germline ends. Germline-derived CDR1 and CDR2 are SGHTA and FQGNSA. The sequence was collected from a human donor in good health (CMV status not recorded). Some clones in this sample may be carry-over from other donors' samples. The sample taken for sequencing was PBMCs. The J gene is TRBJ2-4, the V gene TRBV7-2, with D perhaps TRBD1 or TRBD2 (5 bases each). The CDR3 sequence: CASSLGGILAKNIQYF. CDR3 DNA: TGTGCCAGCAGCTTAGGGGGGATCTTAGCCAAAAACATTCAGTACTTC.